Reported below is one TCR beta chain. The data are from a study of blood T cell repertoires in COVID-19. Study-wide context: Researchers got acute and convalescent COVID-19 samples from the United States, Italy and Spain. In each case, the material was cDNA or gDNA derived from T cells, B-cell-depleted T cells, or PBMCs.

As originally analysed: How many nucleated cells were present was estimated from reference gene primer amplification. The table came from immunoSEQ multiplex PCR; TCRdb's copy has only in-frame clones and leaves some out. V and J calls and clone size come straight from that table; D and trimming were deduced from the DNA. The repertoire has about 220,000 clones, about 90% of them found once; the top ten carry about 2%. With 0 bases removed from V and 4 bases from J, the gap between germline ends came to 14 bases. CDR1 and CDR2 from the germline V gene are SGHNT and YYREEE (reference sequence). The CDR3 sequence is 16 residues long.

The sample consisted of peripheral blood. The clonotype originates from a man aged 35 to 55 with active or convalescent COVID-19. The chain carries TRBV5-4 and TRBJ2-1; D is possibly TRBD1 (7 bases). CDR3 sequence (DNA): TGTGCCAGCAGCTTGGGCGGCAGGGGGGTATACAATGAGCAGTTCTTC. It specifies CASSLGGRGVYNEQFF.